These T cell receptor beta chains were read from a single sample in a study of CD8 T cells in ankylosing spondylitis. TCRdb re-called the 5' RACE reads through MiXCR, storing one row per CDR3 protein. The table lists approximately 540,000 distinct CDR3 sequences, roughly an eighth of them singletons. Sequenced: blood, either unsorted or a sorted T cell fraction (not recorded which). These receptors were obtained from a male donor with ankylosing spondylitis. Each CDR3 is given with its conserved first and last residue. The order of the fields is clone size, V gene, D gene, J gene, CDR3 DNA, CDR3 protein. A D gene is named only where the DNA matches it firmly. Size values are once, few and many counts, or a class for expanded clones, and some rows have none.

NA	TRBV7-9	NA	TRBJ1-6	TGTGCCAGCACCACACCCAGTAAGGGGGTCTATTCACCCCTCCACTTT	CASTTPSKGVYSPLHF
NA	TRBV20-1	TRBD1	TRBJ1-4	TGCAGTGCTAGAACCCCCGGACAGGGATCTGAAAAACTGTTTTTT	CSARTPGQGSEKLFF
few	TRBV18	NA	TRBJ1-1	TGTGCCAGCTCACCCGACTCTCCTTTGGGGACTGAAGCTTTCTTT	CASSPDSPLGTEAFF
few	TRBV30	TRBD1	TRBJ1-5	TGTGCCTGGAGTGGACAGGGGGCTTATCAGCCCCAGCATTTT	CAWSGQGAYQPQHF
NA	TRBV7-9	NA	TRBJ2-3	TGTGCCAGCAACCATCCAGTGGGAGGAGGGCCAGATACGCAGTATTTT	CASNHPVGGGPDTQYF
many	TRBV27	NA	TRBJ2-5	TGTGCCAGAGATTTTGGCCAAGAGACCCAGTACTTC	CARDFGQETQYF
few	TRBV27	NA	TRBJ2-1	TGTGCCAGCGCCACACGTAATTTAGCGGAACCAACCTACAATGAGCAGTTCTTC	CASATRNLAEPTYNEQFF
NA	TRBV14	TRBD2	TRBJ2-7	TGTGCCAGCAGCAAACCTAGCGGGGGGCCCTACGAGCAGTACTTC	CASSKPSGGPYEQYF
many	TRBV5-1	TRBD1	TRBJ2-7	TGCGCCAGCAGCTTGGTAGGGACAGGCTACGAGCAGTACTTC	CASSLVGTGYEQYF
NA	TRBV5-1	NA	TRBJ2-5	TGCGCCAGCAGCTTGCGGGAGTGGGAGACCCAGTACTTC	CASSLREWETQYF
NA	TRBV11-2	NA	TRBJ2-1	TGTGCCAGCAGCTCAGGGGGGGGACTAGTGAACAATGAGCAGTTCTTC	CASSSGGGLVNNEQFF
NA	TRBV6-2/TRBV6-3	NA	TRBJ1-5	TGTGCCAGCAGTTACTTGAGTAGCAATCAGCCCCAGCATTTT	CASSYLSSNQPQHF
many	TRBV12-3/TRBV12-4	NA	TRBJ2-2	TGTGCCAGCAGTACTCAGGGGTCGATCGGGGAGCTGTTTTTT	CASSTQGSIGELFF
NA	TRBV15	TRBD2	TRBJ2-1	TGTGCCACCAGCAGCCGGACTAGCGGGAGCACTGAGCAGTTCTTC	CATSSRTSGSTEQFF
few	TRBV12-3/TRBV12-4	NA	TRBJ2-1	TGTGCCAGCACCCCTAGGTTGGTAGCCTACAATGAGCAGTTCTTC	CASTPRLVAYNEQFF
NA	TRBV7-9	NA	TRBJ2-1	TGTGCCAGCAGCTTAGCGGGCAGGAGCGATGTGCAGTTCTTC	CASSLAGRSDVQFF
NA	TRBV20-1	TRBD2	TRBJ2-7	TGCAGTGCTGGAAGACTAGCGGGAGCTTACGAGCAGTACTTC	CSAGRLAGAYEQYF
many	TRBV3-1	NA	TRBJ1-1	TGTGCCTCTCGTTGGGGCACTGAAGCTTTCTTT	CASRWGTEAFF
few	TRBV10-3	TRBD1	TRBJ1-1	TGTGCCATCAGTGATCACAGGGGTCGAATGAACACTGAAGCTTTCTTT	CAISDHRGRMNTEAFF
NA	TRBV7-9	NA	TRBJ1-4	TGTGCCAGCAGCTTAGCGGGGGACCGAGAAAAACTGTTTTTT	CASSLAGDREKLFF
few	TRBV7-9	TRBD2	TRBJ2-5	TGTGCCAGCAGCTTTGGACTAGCGGGAGTACGGGAGACCCAGTACTTC	CASSFGLAGVRETQYF
many	TRBV20-1	NA	TRBJ2-5	TGCAGTGCTAGAGATCGTAGGGGTCAAGAGACCCAGTACTTC	CSARDRRGQETQYF
many	TRBV14	TRBD1	TRBJ1-2	TGTGCCAGCAGCCCGGGACAGAATCTCTATGGCTACACCTTC	CASSPGQNLYGYTF
few	TRBV7-9	TRBD1	TRBJ1-5	TGTGCCAGCAGCCTCGGGACAGGGTTCCAGCCCCAGCATTTT	CASSLGTGFQPQHF
NA	TRBV20-1	TRBD2	TRBJ2-5	TGCAGTGCTCGGGGACTAGCGGGAGTTGGGACCCAGTACTTC	CSARGLAGVGTQYF
NA	TRBV11-2	TRBD1	TRBJ2-7	TGTGCCAGCAGTTCGACCGGGACAGAAGAAGACGAGCAGTACTTC	CASSSTGTEEDEQYF
NA	TRBV10-2	NA	TRBJ2-3	TGCGCCAGCAGTGGACAGGTATCAGATACGCAGTATTTT	CASSGQVSDTQYF
few	TRBV5-1	TRBD2	TRBJ2-1	TGCGCCAGCATTCCGGGACTAGCGGACCTCTACAATGAGCAGTTCTTC	CASIPGLADLYNEQFF